This T cell receptor beta chain was retrieved from a study of blood T cell repertoires in COVID-19. Germline V gene sequence: CDR1 SNHLY, CDR2 FYNNEI. The CDR3 loop spans 15 amino acids. After removal of 8 bases from V and 1 base from J, the junction contained 4 bases not matched to a gene. The authors' processing: Researchers report that nucleated cell counts were estimated from reference gene primer amplification. Libraries were prepared by immunoSEQ multiplex PCR; TCRdb keeps only in-frame clonotypes and omits some of them. D and trimming come from the DNA, and the V and J calls and clone size come from that table. This sample has under 200,000 clones, with approximately 85% found just once.

The specimen was peripheral blood. This chain uses TRBV2 with TRBJ2-3, with TRBD2 identical over 12 bases. The source is a woman over 75 with acute or convalescent COVID-19. Here the CDR3 reads CASGRTSGGTDTQYF. The CDR3 nucleotides read TGTGCCAGCGGAAGGACTAGCGGGGGCACAGATACGCAGTATTTT.